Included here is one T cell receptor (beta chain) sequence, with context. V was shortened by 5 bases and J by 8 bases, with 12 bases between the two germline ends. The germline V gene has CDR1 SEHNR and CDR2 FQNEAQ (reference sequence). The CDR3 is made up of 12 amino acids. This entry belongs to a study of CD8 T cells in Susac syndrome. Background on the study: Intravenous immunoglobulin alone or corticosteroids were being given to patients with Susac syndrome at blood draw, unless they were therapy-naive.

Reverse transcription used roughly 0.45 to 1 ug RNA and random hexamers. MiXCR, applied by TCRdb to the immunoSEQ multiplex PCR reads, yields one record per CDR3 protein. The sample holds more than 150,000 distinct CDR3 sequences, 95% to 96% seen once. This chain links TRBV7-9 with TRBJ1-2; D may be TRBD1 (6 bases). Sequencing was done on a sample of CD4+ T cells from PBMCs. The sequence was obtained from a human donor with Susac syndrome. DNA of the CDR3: TGTGCCAGCAGCCCACAAACAGGGGGCTACACCTTC. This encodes CASSPQTGGYTF.